The TCR beta chain described here comes from a study of post-analysis software for immune sequencing data (dated by TCRdb to 2014 to 2015). Regarding the complete study: Disease courses on record covered relapsing-remitting, secondary progressive and progressive-relapsing multiple sclerosis, though some patients had no subtype annotation. Patient repertoires were compared against about twelve previously published healthy control repertoires from donors aged roughly 6 to 28 years. A subset of samples was prepared in parallel using single-end sample barcoding, then pooled and co-amplified after Illumina adapter ligation. Points the paper makes about the study in general: The multiple sclerosis patient group was slightly younger than the control group. Direct clustering with F measure revealed strong co-clustering of samples prepared in the same batch, which led to a batch-effect correction. Compared with controls, multiple sclerosis patients had significantly lower normalized Chao1 diversity, a finding suggesting substantial peripheral T-cell clonal expansion. Significantly higher frequencies in patients than in controls were found for five or six TRBV segments, including TRBV5-6, TRBV5-1 and TRBV20-1.

V lost 4 bases and J lost 2 bases; the stretch between them is 17 bases long. The CDR3, cysteine through phenylalanine, is 15 amino acids long. The sequence is cut down to CDR3 DNA, 45 bases in frame from base 1. Based on the germline V gene, the CDR1 and CDR2 sequences are SQVTM and ANQGSEA. Receptor libraries were prepared by PCR. Sequenced using an Illumina HiSeq 2500. Unique molecular identifiers were incorporated into TCR beta cDNA libraries to reduce PCR and sequencing biases. Roughly 0.5 million cDNA molecules were obtained per 1 to 10 million input T cells, so each molecule approximated one T cell. The same protocol used for the earlier healthy control dataset was applied to prepare and sequence the patient libraries. Within a given batch, samples were prepared together, multiplexed and sequenced on the same HiSeq lane. On the study's bioinformatics: Raw barcoded reads were processed with MIGEC, and single-read molecular identifier groups were discarded before consensus assembly and CDR3 extraction. VDJtools was used for post-analysis of the clonotype tables, and diversity was normalized by down-sampling every dataset to the size of the smallest sample. Repertoire overlap clustering matched CDR3 amino acid but not nucleotide sequences to correct batch-related cross-sample contamination. TCRdb took the public reads, trimmed them with fastp at Q25, ran MiXCR for clone calling and kept in-frame beta chains. For every CDR3 protein sequence, its rows merge into one entry that carries the most common genes and DNA. These V and J calls are TCRdb output, not the study's own analysis. Across this sample there are about 770,000 distinct CDR3 sequences, with 46% seen only once. 4% to 5% of the sample is taken by the ten largest.

As concerns this clonotype: It lacks a known antigen. The input lacks base qualities; no much larger clone sits a single base away.

To demonstrate the VDJtools post-analysis software, TCR beta repertoires were profiled from the peripheral blood of 13 young patients with multiple sclerosis. Multiple sclerosis patients were children and adolescents aged roughly 6 to 17 years. The chain couples TRBV29-1 to TRBJ2-5; TRBD1 is a possible D gene, resting on 8 matching bases. This TCR was sampled from a girl under 18 with multiple sclerosis. The sequenced sample was blood. The nucleotide sequence reads TGCAGCGTTGGGAGCGGGACAGGACTTCAAGAGACCCAGTACTTC. The encoded protein is CSVGSGTGLQETQYF.